Following are 2 T cell receptor beta chains from one sample sequenced in a study of blood T cell repertoires in COVID-19. Libraries were prepared by immunoSEQ multiplex PCR; TCRdb keeps only in-frame clonotypes and omits some of them. Of 250,000 to 300,000 clones in the sample, approximately 90% were seen once. The sample was peripheral blood. The receptors here all came from a woman between 40 and 55 years old who had recovered from COVID-19.

The V gene is TRBV5-8, the J gene TRBJ1-1, with D possibly matching TRBD1 (5 bases). Deletions cut 2 bases from V and 3 bases from J, with 11 bases between. This CDR3 has 14 residues. Germline CDR1 SGHTS, CDR2 YDEGEE. The CDR3 coding sequence is TGTGCCAGCAGCTTTCAGGGCTGGGACACTGAAGCTTTCTTT. This gives the protein CASSFQGWDTEAFF.

This clone was recorded once. The rearrangement links TRBV7-2 to TRBJ1-3, with 10 positions matching TRBD1. Germline CDR1 and CDR2: SGHTA and FQGNSA. With V trimmed by 5 bases and J by 0 bases, 10 bases remained unmatched. This CDR3 has 18 residues. CDR3 nucleotides: TGTGCCAGCAGCCGCCGTGGGACAGGGGCCCTCTCTGGAAACACCATATATTTT. Translating it yields CASSRRGTGALSGNTIYF. Complete variable domain (other parts from reference TRBV7-2 and TRBJ1-3): GAGVSQSPSNKVTEKGKDVELRCDPISGHTALYWYRQSLGQGLEFLIYFQGNSAPDKSGLPSDRFSAERTGGSVSTLTIQRTQQEDSAVYLCASSRRGTGALSGNTIYFGEGSWLTVV.